These 13 T cell receptor beta chains share one sample of origin, sequenced in a study of T cells expressing NK-cell markers. TCRdb reworked the 5' RACE reads into one entry per CDR3 protein, no DNA. The sample totals some 410,000 distinct CDR3 sequences. Sequencing input: blood T cells: a sorted CD56 or NKG2C T cell subset, CD4+ or CD8+ T cells, or bulk PBMC T cells (not recorded which). Every receptor here comes from a woman between 18 and 75 years old in good health.

The chain carries TRBV6-2 or TRBV6-3 and TRBJ2-3; TCRdb names TRBD2, which stays unverified in the absence of DNA. The germline V gene has CDR1 MNHEY and CDR2 SVGEGT. The CDR3 loop spans 13 amino acids. This CDR3 is CASISGLADTQYF.

This sequence joins TRBV18 and TRBJ1-1; lacking DNA, the TRBD1 call made by TCRdb goes unchecked. This CDR3 spans 14 amino acids. Germline V CDR1 and CDR2: KGHSH, LQKENI. This chain's CDR3 is CASSPPPGAPEAFF.

The chain has TRBV19 and TRBJ1-5; TCRdb lists TRBD1, though no DNA is available to test this call. The germline V gene has CDR1 LNHDA and CDR2 SQIVND (reference sequence). The CDR3 length is 13 residues. This CDR3 is CASRDRAVQPQHF.

The chain has TRBV15 and TRBJ1-5; lacking DNA, the TRBD1 call made by TCRdb goes unchecked. There are 13 residues in the CDR3. Germline V gives CDR1 LNHNV, CDR2 YYDKDF (reference sequence). The CDR3 is CATSRDKVPPQHF.

The chain recombines TRBV7-3 with TRBJ2-3; the TCRdb D gene call, TRBD1, has no DNA to confirm it. Germline values: CDR1 SGHTA, CDR2 FQGTGA. The CDR3 covers 18 residues. This CDR3 is CASSLRGPRGGVTDTQYF.

The rearrangement uses TRBV6-5 and TRBJ2-7; TCRdb picks TRBD1, but there is no DNA to check that call. Germline CDR1 MNHEY, CDR2 SVGAGI. This CDR3 is 14 amino acids long. CDR3 protein: CASSYRDVSYEQYF.

The chain combines TRBV29-1 with TRBJ2-1; TCRdb gives TRBD1 as the D gene, but with no DNA this cannot be confirmed. The CDR3 is made up of 17 amino acids. Germline lookup yields CDR1 SQVTM and CDR2 ANQGSEA. The CDR3 region is CSVEDWGSRATGGEQFF.

The chain couples TRBV18 to TRBJ2-4; checking the TCRdb D call of TRBD1 is not possible without DNA. Germline assignment: CDR1 KGHSH and CDR2 LQKENI. This CDR3 comprises 14 residues. Here the CDR3 reads CASSPRDSSSIQYF.

The CDR3 spells CASSFGEGAEAFF. The rearrangement joins TRBV7-9 to TRBJ1-1. From germline, CDR1 is SEHNR and CDR2 FQNEAQ (reference sequence). The CDR3 has 13 residues.

This chain uses TRBV15 with TRBJ2-1; TCRdb lists TRBD2, though no DNA is available to test this call. CDR3 length: 16 residues. Germline lookup yields CDR1 LNHNV and CDR2 YYDKDF (reference sequence). This CDR3 is CATSRDAFLAANEQFF. Using reference TRBV15 and TRBJ2-1 for the parts outside the CDR3, the full variable domain is DAMVIQNPRYQVTQFGKPVTLSCSQTLNHNVMYWYQQKSSQAPKLLFHYYDKDFNNEADTPDNFQSRRPNTSFCFLDIRSPGLGDTAMYLCATSRDAFLAANEQFFGPGTRLTVL.

The rearrangement uses TRBV6-5 and TRBJ1-5; TCRdb's assignment of TRBD1 cannot be checked, as there is no DNA. CDR1 MNHEY and CDR2 SVGAGI come from the germline V gene. The CDR3 totals 15 residues. The CDR3 protein is CASSYGQGAGQPQHF.

The chain employs TRBV6-5 and TRBJ1-1. Germline CDR1 reads MNHEY; CDR2 reads SVGAGI. This CDR3 region has 14 residues. The CDR3 here is CASSYRGVGTEAFF.

V usage is TRBV5-1 and J usage is TRBJ2-1; TCRdb's D call of TRBD2 is untestable without DNA. This CDR3 contains 18 residues. Germline loops: CDR1 SGHRS, CDR2 YFSETQ. This chain's CDR3 is CASSDLLAGGTSYNEQFF.